The T cell receptor beta chain under discussion was sequenced for a study of shared clonotypes between healthy human individuals. This table comes from immunoSEQ multiplex PCR, and its TCRdb copy is limited to in-frame clones, with some not included. Counted here are just over 2,000,000 clones, 95% occurring once; the ten biggest clones make up approximately 0.13%. V trimming: 0 bases; J trimming: 2 bases; junction bases outside the gene matches: 7. The CDR3 extends over 16 amino acids. CDR1 and CDR2 from the germline V gene are SGHNT and YYREEE (reference sequence). The receptor's source is a man aged 18 to 30 in good health. The sample consisted of naive CD4+ T cells sorted from blood. Subset indicated: CD45RA+ positively selected. The chain carries TRBV5-4 and TRBJ2-5; 7 bases map to TRBD2. CDR3 in DNA: TGTGCCAGCAGCTTGGCCAAGGGCGGGGGACAAGAGACCCAGTACTTC. Protein product: CASSLAKGGGQETQYF.